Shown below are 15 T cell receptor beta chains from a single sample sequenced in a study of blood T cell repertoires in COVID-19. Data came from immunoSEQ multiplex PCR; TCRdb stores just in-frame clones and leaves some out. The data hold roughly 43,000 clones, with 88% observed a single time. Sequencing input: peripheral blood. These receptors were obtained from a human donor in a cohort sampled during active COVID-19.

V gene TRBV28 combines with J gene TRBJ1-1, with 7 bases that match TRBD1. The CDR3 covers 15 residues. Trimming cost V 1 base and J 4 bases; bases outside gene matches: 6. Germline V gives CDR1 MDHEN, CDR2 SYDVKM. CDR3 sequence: CASSLLVGGGTEAFF. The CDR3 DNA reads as TGTGCCAGCAGTTTATTGGTAGGGGGCGGCACTGAAGCTTTCTTT.

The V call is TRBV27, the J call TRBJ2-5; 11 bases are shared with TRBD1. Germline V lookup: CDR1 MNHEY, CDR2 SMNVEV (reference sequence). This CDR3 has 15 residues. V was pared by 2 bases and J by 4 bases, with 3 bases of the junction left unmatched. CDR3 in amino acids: CASSLTGQGGETQYF. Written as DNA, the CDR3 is TGTGCCAGCAGTTTAACGGGACAGGGGGGAGAGACCCAGTACTTC.

CDR3 sequence: CATSRGRGVQETQYF. CDR3 bases: TGTGCCACCAGCAGAGGACGGGGGGTTCAAGAGACCCAGTACTTC. The gene calls are TRBV15 and TRBJ2-5; 7 bases are a match to TRBD2. V lost 1 base to trimming and J lost 2 bases; unmatched junction nucleotides: 4. CDR3 length equals 15 residues. The germline V gene has CDR1 LNHNV and CDR2 YYDKDF (reference sequence).

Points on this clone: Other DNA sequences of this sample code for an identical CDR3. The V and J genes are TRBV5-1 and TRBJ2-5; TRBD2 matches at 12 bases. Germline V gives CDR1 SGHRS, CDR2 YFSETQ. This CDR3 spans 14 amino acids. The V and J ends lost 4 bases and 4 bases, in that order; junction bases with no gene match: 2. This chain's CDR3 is CASSLGLAGETQYF. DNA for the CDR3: TGCGCCAGCAGCCTGGGACTAGCGGGAGAGACCCAGTACTTC.

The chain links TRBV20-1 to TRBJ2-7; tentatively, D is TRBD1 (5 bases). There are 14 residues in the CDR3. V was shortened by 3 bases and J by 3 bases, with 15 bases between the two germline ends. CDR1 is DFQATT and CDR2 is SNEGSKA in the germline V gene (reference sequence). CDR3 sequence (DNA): TGCAGTGCTAGTCATGTCCAGGGTAACTACGAGCAGTACTTC. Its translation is CSASHVQGNYEQYF.

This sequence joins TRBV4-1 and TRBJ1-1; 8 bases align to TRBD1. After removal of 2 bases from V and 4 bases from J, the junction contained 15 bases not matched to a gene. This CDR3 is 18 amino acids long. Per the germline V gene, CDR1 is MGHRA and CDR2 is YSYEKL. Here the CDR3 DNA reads TGCGCCAGCAGCCAAAGAAACCAGGGGGCCGAGACGGGCACTGAAGCTTTCTTT. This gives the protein CASSQRNQGAETGTEAFF.

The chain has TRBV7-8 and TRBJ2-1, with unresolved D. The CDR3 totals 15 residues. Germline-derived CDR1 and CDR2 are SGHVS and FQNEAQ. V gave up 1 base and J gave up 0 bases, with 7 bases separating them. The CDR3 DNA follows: TGTGCCAGCAGCTTAGTTTTTAGCTCCTACAATGAGCAGTTCTTC. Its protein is CASSLVFSSYNEQFF.

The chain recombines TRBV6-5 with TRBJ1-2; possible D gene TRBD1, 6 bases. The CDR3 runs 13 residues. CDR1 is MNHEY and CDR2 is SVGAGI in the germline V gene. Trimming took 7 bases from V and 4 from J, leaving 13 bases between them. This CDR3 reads CASTLRGFYGYTF. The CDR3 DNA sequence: TGTGCCAGCACCCTAAGGGGGTTCTATGGCTACACCTTC.

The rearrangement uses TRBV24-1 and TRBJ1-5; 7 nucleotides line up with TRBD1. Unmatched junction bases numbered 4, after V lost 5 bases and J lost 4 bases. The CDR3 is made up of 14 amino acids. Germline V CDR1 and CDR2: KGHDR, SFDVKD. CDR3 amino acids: CATSGDSLNQPQHF. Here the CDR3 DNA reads TGTGCCACCAGTGGGGACAGCCTTAATCAGCCCCAGCATTTT.

The CDR3 reads CASSSSYEQYF. The DNA for the CDR3 is TGTGCCAGCAGCTCCAGCTACGAGCAGTACTTC. The chain joins TRBV5-4 to TRBJ2-7; D gene uncertain. V lost 3 bases, J lost 3 bases, and 4 bases lay in between. The CDR3 covers 11 residues. In germline, CDR1 is SGHNT, CDR2 YYREEE (reference sequence).

In DNA, the CDR3 is TGTGCCAGCACCCGAGAGCTCAATCAGCCCCAGCATTTT. It specifies CASTRELNQPQHF. V gene TRBV28 combines with J gene TRBJ1-5; unclear D gene. Germline lookup yields CDR1 MDHEN and CDR2 SYDVKM. The CDR3 spans 13 residues. V was clipped by 7 bases and J by 3 bases, with 10 bases between them. Full variable domain (outside the CDR3, taken from reference TRBV28 and TRBJ1-5): DVKVTQSSRYLVKRTGEKVFLECVQDMDHENMFWYRQDPGLGLRLIYFSYDVKMKEKGDIPEGYSVSREKKERFSLILESASTNQTSMYLCASTRELNQPQHFGDGTRLSIL.

CDR3 residues: CASSEQGDEKLFF. The CDR3 DNA sequence: TGTGCCAGCAGTGAACAAGGAGATGAAAAACTGTTTTTT. This chain joins TRBV2 and TRBJ1-4; D unresolved. V was cut by 2 bases and J by 6 bases, with 7 bases left in between. The CDR3 totals 13 residues. Germline assignment: CDR1 SNHLY and CDR2 FYNNEI. The whole variable domain, remainder taken from reference TRBV2 and TRBJ1-4, is EPEVTQTPSHQVTQMGQEVILRCVPISNHLYFYWYRQILGQKVEFLVSFYNNEISEKSEIFDDQFSVERPDGSNFTLKIRSTKLEDSAMYFCASSEQGDEKLFFGSGTQLSVL.

CDR3: CASSLPSGNYEQYF. The CDR3 DNA is TGCGCCAGCAGCTTGCCTAGCGGAAACTACGAGCAGTACTTC. The V call is TRBV5-1, the J call TRBJ2-7, with TRBD2 matching 7 bases. Looked up from germline, CDR1 is SGHRS and CDR2 is YFSETQ. Unmatched junction bases numbered 4, after V lost 1 base and J lost 3 bases. This CDR3 contains 14 residues.

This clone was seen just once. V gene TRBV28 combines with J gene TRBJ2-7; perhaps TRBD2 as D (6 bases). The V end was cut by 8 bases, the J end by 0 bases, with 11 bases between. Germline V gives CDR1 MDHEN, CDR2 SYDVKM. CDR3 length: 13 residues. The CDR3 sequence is CASRDLISYEQYF. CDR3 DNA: TGTGCCAGCCGGGACTTGATCTCCTACGAGCAGTACTTC.

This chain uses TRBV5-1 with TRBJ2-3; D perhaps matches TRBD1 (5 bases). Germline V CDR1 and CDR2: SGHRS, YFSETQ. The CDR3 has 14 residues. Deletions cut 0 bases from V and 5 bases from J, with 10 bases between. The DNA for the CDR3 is TGCGCCAGCAGCTTGGGCTATAGGGGAGATACGCAGTATTTT. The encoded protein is CASSLGYRGDTQYF. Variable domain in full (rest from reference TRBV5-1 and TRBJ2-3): KAGVTQTPRYLIKTRGQQVTLSCSPISGHRSVSWYQQTPGQGLQFLFEYFSETQRNKGNFPGRFSGRQFSNSRSEMNVSTLELGDSALYLCASSLGYRGDTQYFGPGTRLTVL.